This T cell receptor beta chain was sequenced in a study of blood T cell repertoires in COVID-19. Study information: Samples representing acute and convalescent COVID-19 were sourced from the United States, Italy and Spain. From T cells, B-cell-depleted T cells, or PBMCs came the material, which was cDNA or gDNA.

V shed 4 bases and J 11 bases; nucleotides not matched to a gene: 2. The CDR3 covers 11 residues. Germline V lookup: CDR1 SGHRS, CDR2 YFSETQ. Per the study methods: Amplifying reference gene primers gave estimates of nucleated cell counts. Clones were read by immunoSEQ multiplex PCR, and TCRdb kept only the in-frame ones, dropping some. The V and J calls and clone size are taken from that table; D and trimming were inferred from the DNA. The sample lists about 49,000 clones, about 92% seen once, with less than 1.2% in the top ten. Patients in Seattle were enrolled during active infection, then followed longitudinally.

The gene calls are TRBV5-1 and TRBJ1-1; 10 positions match TRBD1. The TCR was taken from a man in his 60s with COVID-19, enrolled during active disease. Material for sequencing was peripheral blood. In nucleotides, the CDR3 is TGCGCCAGCAGCGGGGGACAGGGGGCTTTCTTT. This codes for CASSGGQGAFF.